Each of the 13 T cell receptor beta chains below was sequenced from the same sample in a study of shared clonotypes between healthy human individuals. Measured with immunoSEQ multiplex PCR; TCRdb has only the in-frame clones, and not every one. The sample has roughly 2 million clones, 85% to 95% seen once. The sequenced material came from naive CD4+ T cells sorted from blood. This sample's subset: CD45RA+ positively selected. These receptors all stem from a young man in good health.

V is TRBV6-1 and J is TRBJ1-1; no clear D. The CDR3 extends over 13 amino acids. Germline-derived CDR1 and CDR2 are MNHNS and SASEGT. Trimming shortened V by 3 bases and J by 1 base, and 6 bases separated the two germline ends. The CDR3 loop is CASSERPNTEAFF. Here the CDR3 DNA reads TGTGCCAGCAGTGAGAGGCCGAACACTGAAGCTTTCTTT.

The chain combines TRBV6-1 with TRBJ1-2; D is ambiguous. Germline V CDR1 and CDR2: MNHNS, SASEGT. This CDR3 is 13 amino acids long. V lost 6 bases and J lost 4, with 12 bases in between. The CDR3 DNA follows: TGTGCCAGCAGGGGAGGACCGAGCTATGGCTACACCTTC. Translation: CASRGGPSYGYTF.

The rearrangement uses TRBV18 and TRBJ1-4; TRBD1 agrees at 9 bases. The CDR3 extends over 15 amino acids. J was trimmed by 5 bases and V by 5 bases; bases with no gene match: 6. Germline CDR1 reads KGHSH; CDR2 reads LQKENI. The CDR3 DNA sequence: TGTGCCAGCTCAAGGGGGACAGGGACAAATGAAAAACTGTTTTTT. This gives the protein CASSRGTGTNEKLFF.

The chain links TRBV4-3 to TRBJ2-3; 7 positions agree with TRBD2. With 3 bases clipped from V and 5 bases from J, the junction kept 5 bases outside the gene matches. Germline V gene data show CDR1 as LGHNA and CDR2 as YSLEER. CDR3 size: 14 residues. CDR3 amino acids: CASSQGGRVDTQYF. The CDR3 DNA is TGCGCCAGCAGCCAGGGGGGGAGAGTAGATACGCAGTATTTT.

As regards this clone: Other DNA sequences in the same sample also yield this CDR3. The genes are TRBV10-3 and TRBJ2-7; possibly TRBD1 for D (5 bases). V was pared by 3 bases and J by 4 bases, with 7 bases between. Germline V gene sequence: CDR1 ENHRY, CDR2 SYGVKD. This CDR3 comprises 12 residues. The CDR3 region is CAISDRVYEQYF. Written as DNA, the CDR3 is TGTGCCATCAGTGACAGGGTTTACGAGCAGTACTTC.

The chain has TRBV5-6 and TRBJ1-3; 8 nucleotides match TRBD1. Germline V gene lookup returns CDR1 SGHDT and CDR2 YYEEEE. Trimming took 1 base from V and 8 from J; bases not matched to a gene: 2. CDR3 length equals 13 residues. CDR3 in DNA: TGTGCCAGCAGCTTGAACAGGGGGGACACCATATATTTT. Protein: CASSLNRGDTIYF. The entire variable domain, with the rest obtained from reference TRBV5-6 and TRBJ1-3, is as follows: DAGVTQSPTHLIKTRGQQVTLRCSPKSGHDTVSWYQQALGQGPQFIFQYYEEEERQRGNFPDRFSGHQFPNYSSELNVNALLLGDSALYLCASSLNRGDTIYFGEGSWLTVV.

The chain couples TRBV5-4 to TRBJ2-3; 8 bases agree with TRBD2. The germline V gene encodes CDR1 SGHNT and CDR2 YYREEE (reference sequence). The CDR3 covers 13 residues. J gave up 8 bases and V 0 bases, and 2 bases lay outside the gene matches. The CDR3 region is CASSLVLAGTQYF. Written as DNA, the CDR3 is TGTGCCAGCAGCTTGGTGCTAGCGGGTACGCAGTATTTT.

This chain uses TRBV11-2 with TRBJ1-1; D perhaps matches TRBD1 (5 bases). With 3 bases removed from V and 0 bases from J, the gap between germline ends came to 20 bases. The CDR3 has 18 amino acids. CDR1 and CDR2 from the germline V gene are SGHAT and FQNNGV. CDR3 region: CASSFFVAHSGVNTEAFF. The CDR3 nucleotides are TGTGCCAGCAGCTTTTTCGTCGCTCATTCGGGGGTGAACACTGAAGCTTTCTTT.

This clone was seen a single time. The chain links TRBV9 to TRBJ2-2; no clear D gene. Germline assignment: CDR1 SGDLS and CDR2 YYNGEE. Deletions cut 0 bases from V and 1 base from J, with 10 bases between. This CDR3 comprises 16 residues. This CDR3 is CASSVAGVGNTGELFF. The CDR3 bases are TGTGCCAGCAGCGTAGCTGGGGTTGGGAACACCGGGGAGCTGTTTTTT.

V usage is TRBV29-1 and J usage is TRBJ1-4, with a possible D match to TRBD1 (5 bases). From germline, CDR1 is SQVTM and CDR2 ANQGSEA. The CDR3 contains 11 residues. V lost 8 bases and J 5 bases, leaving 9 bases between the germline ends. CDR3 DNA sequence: TGCAGCCGCAGGGAGAATGAAAAACTGTTTTTT. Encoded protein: CSRRENEKLFF.

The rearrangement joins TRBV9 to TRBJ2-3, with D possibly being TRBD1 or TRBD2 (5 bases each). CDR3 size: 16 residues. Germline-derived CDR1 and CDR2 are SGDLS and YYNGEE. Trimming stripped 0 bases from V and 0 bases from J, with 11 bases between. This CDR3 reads CASSVDLGVSTDTQYF. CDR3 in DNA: TGTGCCAGCAGCGTAGACCTGGGGGTAAGCACAGATACGCAGTATTTT.

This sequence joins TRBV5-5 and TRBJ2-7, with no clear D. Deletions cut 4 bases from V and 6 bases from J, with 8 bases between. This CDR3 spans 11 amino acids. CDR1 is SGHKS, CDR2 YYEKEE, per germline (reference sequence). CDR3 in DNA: TGTGCCAGCAGCCGAGTCGCCGAGCAGTACTTC. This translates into CASSRVAEQYF. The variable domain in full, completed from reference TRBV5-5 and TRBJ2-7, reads DAGVTQSPTHLIKTRGQQVTLRCSPISGHKSVSWYQQVLGQGPQFIFQYYEKEERGRGNFPDRFSARQFPNYSSELNVNALLLGDSALYLCASSRVAEQYFGPGTRLTVT.

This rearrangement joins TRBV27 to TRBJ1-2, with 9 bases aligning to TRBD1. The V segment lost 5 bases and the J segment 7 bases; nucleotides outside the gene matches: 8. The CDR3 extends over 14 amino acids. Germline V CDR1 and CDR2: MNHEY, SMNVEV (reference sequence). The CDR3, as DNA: TGTGCCAGCAGTCCAGGACAGGGGCTGCCTGGCTACACCTTC. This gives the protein CASSPGQGLPGYTF.